Presented here are 28 T cell receptor beta chains from one specimen sequenced in a study of regulatory T cells in long-lasting Graves disease. Time point: newly diagnosed GD, antithyroid drugs for less than 3 months. TCR sequences were obtained from RNA taken from PBMCs. Arm-PCR with iRepertoire HTBI primers amplified the CDR3 regions for these TCR beta libraries. TCRdb analysed the multiplex PCR reads with MiXCR anew, one entry per CDR3 protein. This table holds a few hundred thousand distinct CDR3 sequences, approximately 15% found once. These data are also associated with another study on T cells in Graves' hyperthyroidism and ophthalmopathy.

The source material was peripheral blood mononuclear cells (PBMCs), sampled at new diagnosis, from a patient treated with antithyroid drugs. The receptors come from a woman aged 40-49 years with Graves disease.

This clonotype was observed a few times. The V and J genes are TRBV11-2 and TRBJ2-7; 9 bases align to TRBD2. V trimming: 5 bases; J trimming: 4 bases; junction bases outside the gene matches: 24. Germline V gene lookup returns CDR1 SGHAT and CDR2 FQNNGV. This CDR3 has 20 amino acids. CDR3 sequence reads: CASSHPIAGAPLGVNYEQYF. CDR3 DNA sequence: TGTGCCAGCAGCCACCCCATAGCGGGAGCACCACTCGGAGTTAATTACGAGCAGTACTTC. Full variable domain (remainder filled in from reference TRBV11-2 and TRBJ2-7): EAGVAQSPRYKIIEKRQSVAFWCNPISGHATLYWYQQILGQGPKLLIQFQNNGVVDDSQLPKDRFSAERLKGVDSTLKIQPAKLEDSAVYLCASSHPIAGAPLGVNYEQYFGPGTRLTVT.

The chain links TRBV2 to TRBJ2-7; 8 bases are shared with TRBD2. The germline CDR1 and CDR2 sequences are SNHLY and FYNNEI. This CDR3 is 18 amino acids long. V shed 5 bases, J shed 2 bases, and the junction held 17 bases outside the gene matches. The CDR3 reads CASSSYPGAGEGPYEQYF. The CDR3 DNA sequence: TGTGCCAGCAGTTCCTACCCCGGAGCGGGAGAGGGGCCCTACGAGCAGTACTTC.

This chain uses TRBV12-5 with TRBJ2-1, with 10 bases matching TRBD2. J was trimmed by 5 bases and V by 5 bases; bases with no gene match: 9. Germline V gives CDR1 LGHNT, CDR2 FRNRAP. There are 16 residues in the CDR3. CDR3 amino acids: CASGKNQGLANNEQFF. Written as DNA, the CDR3 is TGTGCTAGTGGTAAAAACCAGGGACTAGCGAACAATGAGCAGTTCTTC. The full variable domain, rest sourced from reference TRBV12-5 and TRBJ2-1, is DARVTQTPRHKVTEMGQEVTMRCQPILGHNTVFWYRQTMMQGLELLAYFRNRAPLDDSGMPKDRFSAEMPDATLATLKIQPSEPRDSAVYFCASGKNQGLANNEQFFGPGTRLTVL.

This clonotype showed up many times. The chain uses TRBV7-9 and TRBJ2-1; 15 nucleotides match TRBD2. CDR1 and CDR2 from the germline V gene are SEHNR and FQNEAQ (reference sequence). V gave up 5 bases and J gave up 7 bases; unmatched junction bases: 9. The CDR3 length is 17 residues. CDR3 nucleotide sequence: TGTGCCAGCAGCGGATCCCTAGGACTAGCGGGAGGGAATGAGCAGTTCTTC. Translated: CASSGSLGLAGGNEQFF.

This clonotype appeared many times. The V gene is TRBV10-2, the J gene TRBJ2-5, with TRBD2 matching 7 bases. V lost 6 bases, J lost 0 bases, and 10 bases stayed unmatched. This CDR3 comprises 16 residues. Germline values: CDR1 WSHSY, CDR2 SAAADI. The CDR3 sequence: CASRARGGMYQETQYF. Here the CDR3 DNA reads TGCGCCAGCAGGGCCCGCGGGGGAATGTACCAAGAGACCCAGTACTTC.

In this sample, this clonotype turned up many times. The chain recombines TRBV7-9 with TRBJ2-3; D unresolved. The CDR3 is made up of 14 amino acids. From germline, CDR1 is SEHNR and CDR2 FQNEAQ (reference sequence). Deletions cut 5 bases from V and 3 bases from J, with 12 bases between. Here the CDR3 DNA reads TGTGCCAGCAGCGCACAGATAGTGACAGATACGCAGTATTTT. Encoded protein: CASSAQIVTDTQYF.

This chain joins TRBV7-2 and TRBJ2-7; D gene unclear. Germline V gene lookup returns CDR1 SGHTA and CDR2 FQGNSA. Trimming removed 0 bases at V and 4 bases at J, with 16 bases between. The CDR3 sequence is 16 residues long. For the CDR3, the DNA is TGTGCCAGCAGCTTAGCGGCCATGGTCTTCCCTTACGAGCAGTACTTC. Protein product: CASSLAAMVFPYEQYF.

In its sample, this clonotype was seen many times. This chain uses TRBV11-3 with TRBJ2-5; 9 bases align to TRBD1. Germline CDR1 is SGHNT and CDR2 is YENEEA. V trimming: 5 bases; J trimming: 4 bases; junction bases outside the gene matches: 17. There are 18 residues in the CDR3. In DNA form, the CDR3 reads TGTGCCAGCAGCGCTAGGGGGCAGGGGACAGGGCTGGGAGAGACCCAGTACTTC. Protein sequence: CASSARGQGTGLGETQYF.

This clonotype was found many times. The CDR3 reads CASSQEGEGNTEAFF. For the CDR3, the DNA is TGTGCCAGCAGCCAAGAGGGGGAAGGGAACACTGAAGCTTTCTTT. The chain joins TRBV3-1 to TRBJ1-1; D perhaps matches TRBD1 (5 bases). V was cut by 0 bases and J by 1 base, with 9 bases left in between. CDR3 size: 15 residues. Per the germline V gene, CDR1 is LGHDT and CDR2 is YNNKEL (reference sequence).

About this clonotype itself: This may come from a read error, since a much larger clone is one base off. The chain joins TRBV6-2 or TRBV6-3 to TRBJ2-5; TRBD2 matches 11 bases. The CDR3 consists of 16 residues. V was pared by 6 bases and J by 9 bases, with 15 bases of the junction left unmatched. Looked up from germline, CDR1 is MNHEY and CDR2 is SVGEGT. As DNA, the CDR3 is TGTGCCAGCAGCCAAGGGACTAGCGGAGGGGCGGAGGCCCAGTACTTC. The encoded protein is CASSQGTSGGAEAQYF.

This clonotype was recorded many times. The CDR3, as DNA: TGTGCCAGCAGTTCCTCCTACGGGGATCAGCCCCAGCATTTT. Its protein product is CASSSSYGDQPQHF. This chain connects TRBV12-3 or TRBV12-4 to TRBJ1-5; the D is unclear. The CDR3 runs 14 residues. Trimming cost V 4 bases and J 5 bases, with 12 bases left between them.

There are many counts of this clonotype. The chain links TRBV7-3 to TRBJ2-1; D may be TRBD1 (5 bases). Looked up from germline, CDR1 is SGHTA and CDR2 is FQGTGA. With 3 bases removed from V and 9 bases from J, the gap between germline ends came to 12 bases. The CDR3 spans 13 residues. The CDR3 is CASSLGLEFEQFF. The CDR3 region has the DNA TGTGCCAGCAGCTTGGGGCTAGAATTTGAGCAGTTCTTC.

This clonotype was found a few times. J is TRBJ2-2 and V is TRBV6-1; D remains unclear. The germline CDR1 and CDR2 sequences are MNHNS and SASEGT. This CDR3 region has 14 residues. Trimming cost V 6 bases and J 0 bases, with 8 bases left between them. Here the CDR3 DNA reads TGTGCCAGCAGGGGAACCACGAACACCGGGGAGCTGTTTTTT. Its translation: CASRGTTNTGELFF.

This clonotype has a count of ten or more. The gene calls are TRBV12-3 or TRBV12-4 and TRBJ2-7, with D possibly being TRBD1 or TRBD2 (5 bases each). The CDR3 spans 14 residues. Trimming pared 3 bases from V and 4 bases from J, leaving 13 bases between. CDR3 DNA sequence: TGTGCCAGCAGTTTTTCGGGACCCAGATACGAGCAGTACTTC. Protein product: CASSFSGPRYEQYF.

This clonotype was found many times. This chain links TRBV11-1 with TRBJ2-1; D is perhaps TRBD2 (6 bases). The V end lost 7 bases, the J end lost 6 bases, and 19 bases lay between the germline ends. Per the germline V gene, CDR1 is SGHAT and CDR2 is FQDESV (reference sequence). The CDR3 loop spans 15 amino acids. DNA for the CDR3: TGTGCCAGCACCTCTTTTAGCGGTCCCGGCAATGAGCAGTTCTTC. Residues: CASTSFSGPGNEQFF.

This clonotype was observed a few times. In nucleotides, the CDR3 is TGTGCCAGTAGTATCCGAGGGGGCAGCCACTATGAGCAGTTCTTC. This encodes CASSIRGGSHYEQFF. The V gene is TRBV19, the J gene TRBJ2-1, with 7 bases that match TRBD1. The CDR3 covers 15 residues. Germline V CDR1 and CDR2: LNHDA, SQIVND (reference sequence). With V trimmed by 3 bases and J by 8 bases, 10 bases remained unmatched.

This clonotype was seen repeatedly, ten times or more. The chain combines TRBV28 with TRBJ2-5; 12 positions agree with TRBD2. This CDR3 is 16 amino acids long. With 4 bases clipped from V and 2 bases from J, the junction kept 5 bases outside the gene matches. The V gene's germline CDR1 is MDHEN and CDR2 SYDVKM. As DNA, the CDR3 is TGTGCCAGCAGTTCCATAGGGACTAGCGGGCAAGAGACCCAGTACTTC. This encodes CASSSIGTSGQETQYF.

This clonotype was seen many times. The J gene is TRBJ2-3, the V gene TRBV6-5; D uncertain. V lost 2 bases to trimming and J lost 2 bases, with 11 bases between them. The CDR3 runs to 15 residues. Germline assignment: CDR1 MNHEY and CDR2 SVGAGI. This chain's CDR3 is CASSYDGLNTDTQYF. Here the CDR3 DNA reads TGTGCCAGCAGTTACGATGGCCTTAACACAGATACGCAGTATTTT.

This clonotype showed up many times. The chain is built from TRBV6-1 and TRBJ2-3; D tentatively fits TRBD1 or TRBD2 (6 bases each). Trimming shortened V by 7 bases and J by 10 bases, and 24 bases separated the two germline ends. Germline V gene sequence: CDR1 MNHNS, CDR2 SASEGT. This CDR3 region has 15 residues. This chain's CDR3 is CASTRDTGSYIPQYF. Written as DNA, the CDR3 is TGTGCCAGCACTCGGGACACCGGGAGTTACATACCGCAGTATTTT.

This clonotype showed up many times. The chain uses TRBV28 and TRBJ2-7, with TRBD2 identical over 7 bases. The ends lost 11 bases at V and 12 bases at J; junction bases unmatched: 19. The length of the CDR3 is 13 residues. The V gene's germline CDR1 is MDHEN and CDR2 SYDVKM. CDR3 sequence reads: CAASSLGSAGLYF. The CDR3 DNA sequence: TGTGCCGCCAGCAGTTTGGGATCAGCGGGACTGTACTTC.

This clonotype was picked up many times. The chain carries TRBV11-3 and TRBJ1-5; 8 bases fit TRBD1. V was pared by 5 bases and J by 7 bases, with 4 bases of the junction left unmatched. CDR1 and CDR2 from the germline V gene are SGHNT and YENEEA. The CDR3 sequence is 13 residues long. The CDR3 loop is CASSMDRDQPQHF. DNA for the CDR3: TGTGCCAGCAGCATGGACAGGGACCAGCCCCAGCATTTT.

This chain joins TRBV7-8 and TRBJ2-7, with D uncertain. CDR3 length: 14 amino acids. The germline V gene encodes CDR1 SGHVS and CDR2 FQNEAQ. V was trimmed by 1 base and J by 5 bases, leaving 12 bases between them. CDR3: CASSLGLLSDEQYF. CDR3 in DNA: TGTGCCAGCAGCTTAGGACTCCTGTCCGACGAGCAGTACTTC.

This clonotype was detected ten times or more. The rearrangement joins TRBV5-1 to TRBJ2-3, with TRBD2 matching 8 bases. Germline V lookup: CDR1 SGHRS, CDR2 YFSETQ. With 0 bases clipped from V and 0 bases from J, the junction kept 6 bases outside the gene matches. CDR3 length: 17 residues. CDR3 protein: CASSLGTSGDSTDTQYF. CDR3 DNA sequence: TGCGCCAGCAGCTTGGGAACTAGCGGAGATAGCACAGATACGCAGTATTTT.

This clonotype was detected many times. This chain joins TRBV14 and TRBJ2-3, with 10 bases matching TRBD2. The V segment lost 4 bases and the J segment 5 bases; nucleotides outside the gene matches: 6. In germline, CDR1 is SGHDN, CDR2 FVKESK. The CDR3 covers 15 residues. CDR3 in amino acids: CASSPSSGSRDTQYF. CDR3 DNA sequence: TGTGCCAGCAGCCCATCTAGCGGGAGTAGAGATACGCAGTATTTT. Drawing the rest from reference TRBV14 and TRBJ2-3, the complete variable domain is EAGVTQFPSHSVIEKGQTVTLRCDPISGHDNLYWYRRVMGKEIKFLLHFVKESKQDESGMPNNRFLAERTGGTYSTLKVQPAELEDSGVYFCASSPSSGSRDTQYFGPGTRLTVL.

This clonotype has a count of ten or more. The chain is built from TRBV19 and TRBJ2-7, with D perhaps being TRBD1 or TRBD2 (6 bases each). CDR1 is LNHDA, CDR2 SQIVND, per germline (reference sequence). V was clipped by 5 bases and J by 2 bases, with 25 bases between them. This CDR3 has 18 residues. The DNA for the CDR3 is TGTGCCAGTAGTTCGATGGGGGGCGCGCAATCGTCCCCCTACGAGCAGTACTTC. Translation: CASSSMGGAQSSPYEQYF.

This clonotype was seen at least ten times. V usage is TRBV30 and J usage is TRBJ2-7, with 9 bases that match TRBD2. This CDR3 has 14 amino acids. Germline V lookup: CDR1 GTSNPN, CDR2 SVGIG (reference sequence). Trimming cost V 2 bases and J 4 bases; bases outside gene matches: 6. Written as DNA, the CDR3 is TGTGCCTGGAGTAGGTTAGCGGGAGATTACGAGCAGTACTTC. This translates into CAWSRLAGDYEQYF. Variable domain in full (rest from reference TRBV30 and TRBJ2-7): SQTIHQWPATLVQPVGSPLSLECTVEGTSNPNLYWYRQAAGRGLQLLFYSVGIGQISSEVPQNLSASRPQDRQFILSSKKLLLSDSGFYLCAWSRLAGDYEQYFGPGTRLTVT.

This clonotype was recorded many times. V is TRBV2 and J is TRBJ2-5, with 11 bases lining up with TRBD1. Germline V CDR1 and CDR2: SNHLY, FYNNEI. Unmatched junction bases numbered 7, after V lost 6 bases and J lost 4 bases. This CDR3 contains 15 residues. CDR3 sequence reads: CASRADRGLRETQYF. DNA for the CDR3: TGTGCCAGCAGGGCGGACAGGGGGCTGCGAGAGACCCAGTACTTC.

The chain links TRBV2 to TRBJ1-5; D is unclear. Germline values: CDR1 SNHLY, CDR2 FYNNEI. Trimming removed 7 bases from V and 0 bases from J, with 10 bases in between. The CDR3 loop spans 14 amino acids. This chain's CDR3 is CASTKSHSNQPQHF. In DNA form, the CDR3 reads TGTGCCAGCACAAAGTCCCATAGCAATCAGCCCCAGCATTTT.